What follows is one TCR beta chain and its context. Germline CDR1 and CDR2: KGHSH and LQKENI. V gave up 6 bases and J gave up 0 bases, with 9 bases separating them. The CDR3 totals 14 residues. Clones were sequenced by immunoSEQ multiplex PCR, and TCRdb holds only the in-frame ones, with some missing. The table records 100,000 to 150,000 clones, about 90% of them present only once. The data stem from a study of control samples from healthy donors and cancer patients. The chain joins TRBV18 to TRBJ1-5; D remains unclear. Input material: PBMCs. The receptor comes from a man aged 45 to 65 with head and neck cancer. The CDR3 DNA reads TGTGCCAGCTCCCTTGGGCCTAGCAATCAGCCCCAGCATTTT. This translates into CASSLGPSNQPQHF.